The clone carrying this T cell receptor (beta chain) was seen only once. What it binds is unknown. Specified time point: after dendritic cell vaccination, including at tumor progression/relapse. No glioblastoma patient carried an isocitrate dehydrogenase mutation. The immunoSEQ assay amplified TCRB CDR3 from up to about 2 ug DNA. Amplification used 60 V beta primers and 13 J beta primers. The repertoire was sequenced with immunoSEQ multiplex PCR; TCRdb's copy has only in-frame clones and lacks some. Altogether about 24,000 clones are present, roughly 90% being singletons, with the ten largest covering over 2.5%. This record comes from a study of glioma-infiltrating T cells after dendritic cell vaccination. Study-wide points: Survival was not directly related to TCR clonality in these patients.

This CDR3 is built from 15 residues. Germline V CDR1 and CDR2: LNHDA, SQIVND (reference sequence). Trimming cost V 6 bases and J 0 bases; bases outside gene matches: 8. Sequenced material: blood, taken after dendritic cell vaccination. The receptor comes from a human donor with glioblastoma. The chain carries TRBV19 and TRBJ2-7; 7 bases map to TRBD2. DNA for the CDR3: TGTGCCAGTAGGGCTCGGCGGGGGTACTCCTACGAGCAGTACTTC. Amino acid sequence: CASRARRGYSYEQYF.